These 31 T cell receptor beta chains came from one sample sequenced in a study of OX40 agonist ivuxolimab in advanced cancers. Measured with immunoSEQ multiplex PCR; TCRdb has only the in-frame clones, and not every one. In the table there are about 30,000 clones, roughly 74% of which are singletons. Specimen: CD4+ or CD8+ T cells sorted from blood, collected in a trial of the OX40 agonist ivuxolimab. These receptors all come from an adult with an advanced solid tumor such as melanoma, head and neck, liver or kidney cancer.

The chain links TRBV27 to TRBJ1-4; D possibly corresponds to TRBD1 (5 bases). This CDR3 contains 14 residues. In germline, CDR1 is MNHEY, CDR2 SMNVEV (reference sequence). The germline V and J ends were trimmed by 2 bases and 8 bases, with 12 bases remaining between them. This CDR3 is CASSLTEKGEKLFF. In DNA, the CDR3 is TGTGCCAGCAGTTTAACAGAAAAGGGGGAAAAACTGTTTTTT.

The J gene is TRBJ1-5, the V gene TRBV6-5, with a weak D call TRBD1 (6 bases). V shed 3 bases and J shed 2 bases, with 11 bases lying between them. The germline V gene has CDR1 MNHEY and CDR2 SVGAGI. The CDR3 loop spans 15 amino acids. CDR3 sequence: CASSYTGLGNQPQHF. The CDR3 DNA reads TGTGCCAGCAGTTATACAGGGCTGGGCAATCAGCCCCAGCATTTT.

The chain has TRBV15 and TRBJ1-1; D is unclear. This CDR3 is 14 amino acids long. Trimming took 6 bases from V and 0 from J, leaving 11 bases between them. Per the germline V gene, CDR1 is LNHNV and CDR2 is YYDKDF (reference sequence). The CDR3 bases are TGTGCCACCAGAGGACCTCCCATGAACACTGAAGCTTTCTTT. It specifies CATRGPPMNTEAFF. Filled out from reference TRBV15 and TRBJ1-1, the complete variable domain reads DAMVIQNPRYQVTQFGKPVTLSCSQTLNHNVMYWYQQKSSQAPKLLFHYYDKDFNNEADTPDNFQSRRPNTSFCFLDIRSPGLGDTAMYLCATRGPPMNTEAFFGQGTRLTVV.

This clone was picked up a small number of times. The genes are TRBV10-1 and TRBJ2-1, with 8 bases that match TRBD2. V trimming: 6 bases; J trimming: 7 bases; junction bases outside the gene matches: 2. The germline V gene encodes CDR1 WNHNN and CDR2 SYGVQD (reference sequence). The CDR3 has 12 amino acids. The CDR3 DNA follows: TGCGCCAGCAGAAGCGGGAGTAATGAGCAGTTCTTC. Protein sequence: CASRSGSNEQFF.

The chain uses TRBV5-1 and TRBJ2-3; 7 nucleotides agree with TRBD1. The V segment lost 4 bases and the J segment 10 bases; nucleotides outside the gene matches: 6. This CDR3 contains 12 residues. Germline V gene data show CDR1 as SGHRS and CDR2 as YFSETQ. CDR3 sequence reads: CASSKGAEAQYF. CDR3 DNA sequence: TGCGCCAGCAGCAAGGGGGCAGAAGCGCAGTATTTT.

The chain couples TRBV25-1 to TRBJ1-2; the D gene is possibly TRBD1 (5 bases). This CDR3 contains 14 residues. Trimming took off 6 bases at V and 2 bases at J, with 13 bases between the two ends. Germline lookup yields CDR1 MGHDK and CDR2 SYGVNS. The CDR3 protein is CASRPGPGNYGYTF. CDR3 nucleotides: TGTGCCAGCAGACCCGGGCCAGGGAACTATGGCTACACCTTC.

The chain couples TRBV7-6 to TRBJ2-7, with 9 bases identical to TRBD1. The CDR3 loop spans 17 amino acids. The germline V gene encodes CDR1 SGHVS and CDR2 FNYEAQ. V dropped 5 bases and J dropped 0; count of bases not matched to a gene: 11. The CDR3 DNA is TGTGCCAGCAGCCTCCCCCCGGGACAGGGAAGCTCCTACGAGCAGTACGTC. Amino acids: CASSLPPGQGSSYEQYV.

This chain uses TRBV9 with TRBJ1-3, with D possibly being TRBD1 (5 bases). CDR3 length equals 16 residues. Trimming stripped 0 bases from V and 1 base from J, with 11 bases between. CDR1 and CDR2 from the germline V gene are SGDLS and YYNGEE. The CDR3 DNA reads TGTGCCAGCAGCGTAGAGCCGGGGGGATCTGGAAACACCATATATTTT. Its translation: CASSVEPGGSGNTIYF.

Comment on this clone: One junction end disagrees with the germline gene, perhaps due to a read error. The rearrangement joins TRBV6-1 to TRBJ1-2; 7 bases agree with TRBD1. This CDR3 spans 13 amino acids. The germline CDR1 and CDR2 sequences are MNHNS and SASEGT. In nucleotides, the CDR3 is TGTGCCAGCAGTGACCGGGACAGCTATGGCTACATCTTC. Its protein is CASSDRDSYGYIF.

This clone was recorded once. V usage is TRBV28 and J usage is TRBJ1-1; 8 bases are a match to TRBD1. Germline V CDR1 and CDR2: MDHEN, SYDVKM. The CDR3 totals 13 residues. V trimming: 6 bases; J trimming: 4 bases; junction bases outside the gene matches: 4. CDR3 protein: CASRKTGVTEAFF. CDR3 nucleotides: TGTGCCAGCAGAAAGACAGGGGTCACTGAAGCTTTCTTT.

This clone was seen a single time. The chain couples TRBV5-1 to TRBJ1-4; no clear D gene. The CDR3 contains 13 residues. Trimming pared 5 bases from V and 0 bases from J, leaving 5 bases between. CDR1 is SGHRS, CDR2 YFSETQ, per germline. The DNA of the CDR3 is TGCGCCAGCAGGCACCCAACTAATGAAAAACTGTTTTTT. This encodes CASRHPTNEKLFF.

In its sample, this clone ranks as medium-sized. This rearrangement joins TRBV2 to TRBJ1-5; D gene unclear. CDR1 SNHLY and CDR2 FYNNEI come from the germline V gene. The CDR3 has 15 residues. Trimming took off 0 bases at V and 4 bases at J, with 10 bases between the two ends. DNA for the CDR3: TGTGCCAGCAGTGAAGCGAGGACGGGAAATCAGCCCCAGCATTTT. Protein product: CASSEARTGNQPQHF.

V gene TRBV5-1 combines with J gene TRBJ2-7, with 7 bases lining up with TRBD1. Germline CDR1 is SGHRS and CDR2 is YFSETQ. The CDR3 has 14 residues. J gave up 2 bases and V 5 bases, and 7 bases lay outside the gene matches. For the CDR3, the DNA is TGCGCCAGCAGACGGGACAGCCGTCCCTACGAGCAGTACTTC. Residues: CASRRDSRPYEQYF.

V gene TRBV5-4 combines with J gene TRBJ2-3; TRBD1 matches 8 bases. The CDR3 is 12 amino acids. Unmatched junction bases numbered 0, after V lost 5 bases and J lost 4 bases. The germline gives CDR1 SGHNT, CDR2 YYREEE (reference sequence). In DNA, the CDR3 is TGTGCCAGCAGACAGGGGGCAGATACGCAGTATTTT. Protein product: CASRQGADTQYF.

This clone has a single count. The chain links TRBV6-9 to TRBJ2-7; D possibly corresponds to TRBD2 (6 bases). CDR1 and CDR2 from the germline V gene are MNHGY and SVAAGI. V was clipped by 6 bases and J by 3 bases, with 9 bases between them. The length of the CDR3 is 12 residues. The DNA of the CDR3 is TGTGCCAGCAGGGGGGGTAACTACGAGCAGTACGTC. It translates to CASRGGNYEQYV.

The chain uses TRBV19 and TRBJ1-5, with a tentative D call TRBD1 (5 bases). V was trimmed by 3 bases and J by 4 bases, leaving 13 bases between them. CDR1 LNHDA and CDR2 SQIVND come from the germline V gene (reference sequence). CDR3 size: 15 residues. CDR3 region: CASSIVMGGNQPQHF. DNA of the CDR3: TGTGCCAGTAGTATTGTTATGGGGGGGAATCAGCCCCAGCATTTT.

A few counts support this clone. The chain couples TRBV7-8 to TRBJ1-2, with D maybe TRBD1 (5 bases). Per the germline V gene, CDR1 is SGHVS and CDR2 is FQNEAQ. CDR3 length: 14 amino acids. Trimming took 4 bases from V and 7 from J, leaving 16 bases between them. The DNA of the CDR3 is TGTGCCAGCAGCTCGGACAAGAATGCCGGTGGCTACACCTTC. Amino acid sequence: CASSSDKNAGGYTF.

CDR3 residues: CASRWRGQGGGYTF. CDR3 in DNA: TGTGCCAGCAGATGGCGGGGACAGGGCGGTGGCTACACCTTC. The chain uses TRBV28 and TRBJ1-2; 9 positions agree with TRBD1. The V segment lost 6 bases and the J segment 7 bases; nucleotides outside the gene matches: 9. The germline CDR1 and CDR2 sequences are MDHEN and SYDVKM. There are 14 residues in the CDR3.

This chain connects TRBV7-8 to TRBJ2-7; 8 bases agree with TRBD1. Germline loops: CDR1 SGHVS, CDR2 FQNEAQ. J gave up 5 bases and V 5 bases, and 2 bases lay outside the gene matches. The CDR3 has 12 amino acids. The CDR3 DNA reads TGTGCCAGCAGCGACAGGGGCAACGAGCAGTACGTC. It is translated as CASSDRGNEQYV.

The chain carries TRBV12-5 and TRBJ2-1; 10 bases fit TRBD1. This CDR3 region has 14 residues. The germline gives CDR1 LGHNT, CDR2 FRNRAP. With V trimmed by 6 bases and J by 5 bases, 4 bases remained unmatched. CDR3 amino acids: CASGRDRGHNEQFF. CDR3 nucleotides: TGTGCTAGTGGACGGGACAGGGGACACAATGAGCAGTTCTTC.

This clone was detected only a few times. The rearrangement joins TRBV7-9 to TRBJ1-4; D call uncertain. There are 11 residues in the CDR3. Trimming pared 4 bases from V and 6 bases from J, leaving 3 bases between. The germline V gene encodes CDR1 SEHNR and CDR2 FQNEAQ (reference sequence). For the CDR3, the DNA is TGTGCCAGCAGCTCTCATGAAAAACTGTTTTTT. Protein: CASSSHEKLFF.

V gene TRBV7-8 combines with J gene TRBJ1-1; no definite D call. The CDR3 extends over 13 amino acids. Germline loops: CDR1 SGHVS, CDR2 FQNEAQ. V was shortened by 2 bases and J by 6 bases, with 10 bases between the two germline ends. The CDR3 region is CASSLTARAEAFF. The DNA of the CDR3 is TGTGCCAGCAGCTTAACGGCACGCGCTGAAGCTTTCTTT.

The chain couples TRBV20-1 to TRBJ1-2, with D hard to call. V lost 1 base, J lost 8 bases, and 8 bases lay in between. Germline-derived CDR1 and CDR2 are DFQATT and SNEGSKA (reference sequence). The length of the CDR3 is 11 residues. CDR3 DNA: TGCAGTGCTAGAGTCGGGGTCGGCTACACCTTC. Translated: CSARVGVGYTF.

The chain joins TRBV19 to TRBJ2-7; TRBD1 might be the D (5 bases). V was pared by 5 bases and J by 7 bases, with 18 bases between. Germline-derived CDR1 and CDR2 are LNHDA and SQIVND (reference sequence). The length of the CDR3 is 14 residues. The CDR3 loop reads CASSPRAGWYEQYF. The CDR3 nucleotides read TGTGCCAGTAGTCCCAGGGCCGGTTGGTATGAGCAGTACTTC. Variable domain in full (rest from reference TRBV19 and TRBJ2-7): DGGITQSPKYLFRKEGQNVTLSCEQNLNHDAMYWYRQDPGQGLRLIYYSQIVNDFQKGDIAEGYSVSREKKESFPLTVTSAQKNPTAFYLCASSPRAGWYEQYFGPGTRLTVT.

The V call is TRBV10-3, the J call TRBJ1-1; 9 bases are shared with TRBD1. J was trimmed by 5 bases and V by 6 bases; bases with no gene match: 10. CDR3 size: 15 residues. Germline CDR1 and CDR2: ENHRY and SYGVKD. The CDR3 here is CAISQFTGGRTEAFF. In DNA form, the CDR3 reads TGTGCCATCAGCCAATTTACAGGGGGCAGGACTGAAGCTTTCTTT.

This clone was seen only a few times. This CDR3 is CASSQGAGAGVETQYF. The DNA of the CDR3 is TGTGCCAGCAGCCAAGGAGCAGGAGCGGGGGTGGAGACCCAGTACTTC. The genes are TRBV6-6 and TRBJ2-5; 8 nucleotides line up with TRBD2. There are 16 residues in the CDR3. CDR1 MNHNY and CDR2 SVGAGI come from the germline V gene (reference sequence). The junction had 14 bases not matched to a gene; V was cut back by 6 bases and J by 5 bases.

This clone was recorded only once. J is TRBJ2-2 and V is TRBV6-1; possibly TRBD1 for D (5 bases). The ends were cut back, 7 bases at V and 4 bases at J, with 10 bases in the middle. CDR1 MNHNS and CDR2 SASEGT come from the germline V gene. This CDR3 spans 13 amino acids. Here the CDR3 DNA reads TGTGCCAGCACTAAAGGGGTCACCGGGGAGCTGTTTTTT. Its protein is CASTKGVTGELFF.

The V and J genes are TRBV4-1 and TRBJ1-2; a weak D match, TRBD1 (6 bases). The CDR3 is 18 amino acids. Germline lookup yields CDR1 MGHRA and CDR2 YSYEKL. With 3 bases removed from V and 8 bases from J, the gap between germline ends came to 28 bases. The CDR3 DNA is TGCGCCAGCAGCCACGCCCGGGACACCTTCCGGGATAGGGGCGGCTACACCTTC. It specifies CASSHARDTFRDRGGYTF.

This clone was detected only once. This chain links TRBV29-1 with TRBJ1-1, with D possibly being TRBD1 (6 bases). The CDR3 length is 12 residues. With 5 bases removed from V and 7 bases from J, the gap between germline ends came to 14 bases. The germline gives CDR1 SQVTM, CDR2 ANQGSEA. The CDR3 region is CSVSRGAGEAFF. The CDR3 DNA is TGCAGCGTTTCCAGGGGCGCCGGTGAAGCTTTCTTT.

This chain connects TRBV4-1 to TRBJ2-7; unclear D gene. Between the trimmed V and J ends, which lost 0 bases and 1 base, there was a span of 16 bases. Germline lookup yields CDR1 MGHRA and CDR2 YSYEKL. There are 17 residues in the CDR3. CDR3: CASSQDPRLPSSYEQYF. CDR3 DNA sequence: TGCGCCAGCAGCCAAGATCCCAGGTTACCATCATCCTACGAGCAGTACTTC.

The V gene is TRBV5-8, the J gene TRBJ2-7; weak D call: TRBD2 (5 bases). This CDR3 region has 12 residues. The V end was cut by 7 bases, the J end by 1 base, with 9 bases between. Looked up from germline, CDR1 is SGHTS and CDR2 is YDEGEE. This chain's CDR3 is CASGRDSYEQYF. The CDR3 DNA is TGTGCCAGCGGTCGGGATTCCTACGAGCAGTACTTC.